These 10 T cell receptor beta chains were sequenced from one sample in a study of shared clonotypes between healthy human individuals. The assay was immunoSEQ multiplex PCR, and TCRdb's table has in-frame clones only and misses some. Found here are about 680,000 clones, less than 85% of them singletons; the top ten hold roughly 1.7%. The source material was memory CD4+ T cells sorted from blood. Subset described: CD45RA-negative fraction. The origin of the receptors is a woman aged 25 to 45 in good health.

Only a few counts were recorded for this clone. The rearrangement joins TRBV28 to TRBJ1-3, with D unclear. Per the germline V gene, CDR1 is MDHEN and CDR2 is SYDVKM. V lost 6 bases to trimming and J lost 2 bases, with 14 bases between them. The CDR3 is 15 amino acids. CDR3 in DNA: TGTGCCAGCAGCAATCCCCGGGGAGCTGGAAACACCATATATTTT. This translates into CASSNPRGAGNTIYF.

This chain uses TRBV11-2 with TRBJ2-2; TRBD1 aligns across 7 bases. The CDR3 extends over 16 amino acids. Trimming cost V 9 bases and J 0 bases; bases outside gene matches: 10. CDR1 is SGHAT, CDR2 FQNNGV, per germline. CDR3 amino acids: CASKTTGTTNTGELFF. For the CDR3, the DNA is TGTGCCAGTAAGACGACAGGGACCACGAACACCGGGGAGCTGTTTTTT.

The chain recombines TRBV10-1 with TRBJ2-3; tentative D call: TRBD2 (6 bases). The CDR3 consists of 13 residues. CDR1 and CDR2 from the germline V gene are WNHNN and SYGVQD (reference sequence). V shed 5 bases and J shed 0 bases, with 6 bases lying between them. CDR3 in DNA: TGCGCCAGCAGTAGCGGGAGCACAGATACGCAGTATTTT. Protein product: CASSSGSTDTQYF.

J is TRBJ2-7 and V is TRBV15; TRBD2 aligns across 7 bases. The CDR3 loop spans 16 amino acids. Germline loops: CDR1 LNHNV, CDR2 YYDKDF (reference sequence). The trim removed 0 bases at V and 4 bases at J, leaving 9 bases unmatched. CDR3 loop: CATSRDQGASGYEQYF. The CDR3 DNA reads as TGTGCCACCAGCAGAGATCAAGGTGCTAGCGGATACGAGCAGTACTTC.

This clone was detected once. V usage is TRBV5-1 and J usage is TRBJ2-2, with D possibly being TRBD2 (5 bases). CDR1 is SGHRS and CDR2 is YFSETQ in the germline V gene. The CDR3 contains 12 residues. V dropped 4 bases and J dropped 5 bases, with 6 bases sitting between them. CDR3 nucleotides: TGCGCCAGCAGCCCGGGGACCGGGGAGCTGTTTTTT. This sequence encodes CASSPGTGELFF.

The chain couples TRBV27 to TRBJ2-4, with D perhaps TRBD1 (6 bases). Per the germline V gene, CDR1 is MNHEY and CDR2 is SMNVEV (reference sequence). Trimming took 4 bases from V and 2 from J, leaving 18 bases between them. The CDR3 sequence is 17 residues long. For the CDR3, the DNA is TGTGCCAGCAGTTCGATAACCCTGGACAGTTCCAAAAACATTCAGTACTTC. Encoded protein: CASSSITLDSSKNIQYF.

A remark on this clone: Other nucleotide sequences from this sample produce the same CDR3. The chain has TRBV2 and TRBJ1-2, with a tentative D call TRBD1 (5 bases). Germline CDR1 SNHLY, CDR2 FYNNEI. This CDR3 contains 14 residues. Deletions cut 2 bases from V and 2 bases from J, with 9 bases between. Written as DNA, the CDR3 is TGTGCCAGCAGTGAACGAGGGGCGAACTATGGCTACACCTTC. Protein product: CASSERGANYGYTF.

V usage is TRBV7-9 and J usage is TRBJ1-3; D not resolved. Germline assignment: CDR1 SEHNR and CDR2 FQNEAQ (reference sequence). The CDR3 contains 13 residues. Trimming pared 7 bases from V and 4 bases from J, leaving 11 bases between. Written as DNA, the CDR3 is TGTGCCAGCAACCGTAGATTAGGAAACACCATATATTTT. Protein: CASNRRLGNTIYF.

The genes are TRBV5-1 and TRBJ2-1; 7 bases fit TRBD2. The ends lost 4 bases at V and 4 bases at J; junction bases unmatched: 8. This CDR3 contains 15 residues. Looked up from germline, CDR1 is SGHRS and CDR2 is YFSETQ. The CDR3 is CASSPGWEGYNEQFF. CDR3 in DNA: TGCGCCAGCAGCCCGGGATGGGAGGGATACAATGAGCAGTTCTTC.

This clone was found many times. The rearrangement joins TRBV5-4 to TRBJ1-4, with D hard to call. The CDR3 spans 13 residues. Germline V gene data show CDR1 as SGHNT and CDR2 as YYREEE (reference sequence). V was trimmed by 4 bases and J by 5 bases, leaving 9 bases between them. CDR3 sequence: CASSPSRNEKLFF. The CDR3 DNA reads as TGTGCCAGCAGCCCAAGCAGAAATGAAAAACTGTTTTTT.